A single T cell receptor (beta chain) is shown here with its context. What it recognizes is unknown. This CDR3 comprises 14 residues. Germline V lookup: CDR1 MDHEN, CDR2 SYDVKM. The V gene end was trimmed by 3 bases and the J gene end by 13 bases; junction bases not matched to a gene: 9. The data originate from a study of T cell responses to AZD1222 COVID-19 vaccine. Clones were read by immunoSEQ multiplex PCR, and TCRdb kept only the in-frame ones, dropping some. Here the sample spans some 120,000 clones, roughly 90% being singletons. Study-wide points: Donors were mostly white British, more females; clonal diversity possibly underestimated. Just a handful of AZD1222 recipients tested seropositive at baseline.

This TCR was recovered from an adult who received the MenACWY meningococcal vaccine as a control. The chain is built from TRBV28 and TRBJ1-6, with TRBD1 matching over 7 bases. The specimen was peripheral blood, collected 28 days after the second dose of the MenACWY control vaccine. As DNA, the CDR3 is TGTGCCAGCAGTTTGACCAACAGGGGAACCCCCCTCCACTTT. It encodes CASSLTNRGTPLHF. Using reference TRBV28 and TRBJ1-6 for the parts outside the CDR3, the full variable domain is DVKVTQSSRYLVKRTGEKVFLECVQDMDHENMFWYRQDPGLGLRLIYFSYDVKMKEKGDIPEGYSVSREKKERFSLILESASTNQTSMYLCASSLTNRGTPLHFGNGTRLTVT.